This T cell receptor beta chain was sequenced during a study of Ad26.COV2.S vaccination and SARS-CoV-2 variants. The treatment is: 19 received Ad26.COV2.S at low or high dose, single or two shots; about 5 received placebo; per-sample allocation not given. The samples date from day 63 after the first vaccine or placebo injection. The sample came from a Boston adult aged 18-55 years. Points from the study as a whole: Reported post-vaccination CD8+ and CD4+ T cell responses to spike showed substantial breadth.

Only in-frame clones appear in the TCRdb table, and some are missing; sequencing was by immunoSEQ multiplex PCR. The sample yields around 250,000 clones, 70% to 90% seen once. Of note for this clone: Its cognate antigen is unknown.

Germline V gene lookup returns CDR1 SGHDN and CDR2 FVKESK. V was pared by 4 bases and J by 7 bases, with 7 bases of the junction left unmatched. The CDR3 length is 15 residues. This receptor was obtained from a person between 18 and 65 years old who received the Ad26.COV2.S COVID-19 vaccine or a placebo. The chain carries TRBV14 and TRBJ2-4, with 10 bases identical to TRBD1. This specimen consisted of peripheral blood, obtained in a trial of Ad26.COV2.S vaccine versus placebo. The CDR3: CASSPPGTGVNIQYF. Written as DNA, the CDR3 is TGTGCCAGCAGCCCCCCCGGGACAGGGGTGAACATTCAGTACTTC.